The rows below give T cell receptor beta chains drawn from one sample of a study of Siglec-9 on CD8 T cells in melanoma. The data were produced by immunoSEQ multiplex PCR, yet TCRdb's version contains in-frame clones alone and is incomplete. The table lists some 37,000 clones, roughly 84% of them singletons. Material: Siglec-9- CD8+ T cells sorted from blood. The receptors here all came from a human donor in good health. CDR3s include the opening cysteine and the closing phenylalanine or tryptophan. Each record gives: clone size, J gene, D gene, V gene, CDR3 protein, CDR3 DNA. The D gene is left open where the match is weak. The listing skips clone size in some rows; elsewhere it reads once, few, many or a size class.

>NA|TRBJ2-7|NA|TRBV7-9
CASSPRGQPASYEQYF
TGTGCCAGCAGCCCAAGAGGACAACCAGCCTCCTACGAGCAGTACTTC
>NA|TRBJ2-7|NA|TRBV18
CASSPGTPDDEQYF
TGTGCCAGCTCACCCGGGACCCCGGATGACGAGCAGTACTTC
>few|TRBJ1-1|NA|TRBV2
CASSEVPMAFF
TGTGCCAGCAGTGAAGTCCCTATGGCTTTCTTT
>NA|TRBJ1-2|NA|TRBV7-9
CASSLVVGYGYTF
TGTGCCAGCAGCTTAGTTGTGGGATATGGCTACACCTTC
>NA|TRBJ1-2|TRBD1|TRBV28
CASSLGDRGEVDGYTF
TGTGCCAGCAGTTTAGGAGACAGGGGTGAGGTAGATGGCTACACCTTC
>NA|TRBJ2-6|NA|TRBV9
CASSVQNTPFPHSGANVLTF
TGTGCCAGCAGCGTACAAAACACTCCCTTTCCCCACTCTGGGGCCAACGTCCTGACTTTC
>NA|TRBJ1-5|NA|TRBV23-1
CASRQGDQPQHF
TGCGCCAGCAGACAGGGAGATCAGCCCCAGCATTTT
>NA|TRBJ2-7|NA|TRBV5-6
CASSFPAGIRNEQYF
TGTGCCAGCAGCTTCCCTGCAGGGATTAGAAACGAGCAGTACTTC
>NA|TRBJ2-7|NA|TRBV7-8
CASSGYRDEQYF
TGTGCCAGCAGCGGATACAGGGACGAGCAGTACTTC
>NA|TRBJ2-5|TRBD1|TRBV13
CASSSGTGEETQYF
TGTGCCAGCAGCTCCGGGACAGGGGAAGAGACCCAGTACTTC
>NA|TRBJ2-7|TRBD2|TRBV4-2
CASSQDQTGGTYEQYF
TGTGCCAGCAGCCAAGATCAAACGGGAGGGACCTACGAGCAGTACTTC
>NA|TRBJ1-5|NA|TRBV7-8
CASSFSRDYNQPQHF
TGTGCCAGCAGCTTTTCCCGGGACTATAATCAGCCCCAGCATTTT
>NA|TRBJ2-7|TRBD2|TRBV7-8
CASSFVLAGKEQYF
TGTGCCAGCAGCTTTGTGCTAGCGGGAAAGGAGCAGTACTTC
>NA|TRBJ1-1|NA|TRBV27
CASSFRGAMNTEAFF
TGTGCCAGCAGTTTCCGTGGAGCTATGAACACTGAAGCTTTCTTT
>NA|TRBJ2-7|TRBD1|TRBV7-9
CASSSGQNSYEQYF
TGTGCCAGCAGCTCGGGACAGAACTCCTACGAGCAGTACTTC
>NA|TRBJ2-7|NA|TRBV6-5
CASSYGGRSYEQYF
TGTGCCAGCAGTTATGGGGGTCGCTCCTACGAGCAGTACTTC
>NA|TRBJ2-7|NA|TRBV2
CASGMGDTNSYEQYF
TGTGCCAGCGGTATGGGGGACACCAACTCCTACGAGCAGTACTTC